A single sample gave rise to the 30 T cell receptor beta chains below, sequenced in a study of OX40 agonist ivuxolimab in advanced cancers. Using immunoSEQ multiplex PCR, the repertoire was profiled, and TCRdb retains in-frame clones only, with some absent. The table has about 77,000 clones, 90% to 95% seen once. Sample: CD4+ or CD8+ T cells sorted from blood, taken in a trial of the OX40 agonist ivuxolimab. These receptors all stem from an adult with an advanced solid tumor such as melanoma, head and neck, liver or kidney cancer.

The rearrangement uses TRBV28 and TRBJ2-1; either TRBD1 or TRBD2 may supply D (5 bases each). The germline V gene encodes CDR1 MDHEN and CDR2 SYDVKM. The CDR3 extends over 14 amino acids. V was cut by 7 bases and J by 3 bases, with 13 bases left in between. CDR3 loop: CASTPRDLYNEQFF. The CDR3 DNA reads as TGTGCCAGCACCCCGAGGGACCTCTACAATGAGCAGTTCTTC.

V gene TRBV5-5 combines with J gene TRBJ2-7, with D unclear. Trimming pared 0 bases from V and 6 bases from J, leaving 16 bases between. The CDR3 runs 15 residues. Germline values: CDR1 SGHKS, CDR2 YYEKEE (reference sequence). The CDR3 sequence: CASSLVSTVGSEQYF. CDR3 coding DNA: TGTGCCAGCAGCTTGGTTTCGACCGTCGGCTCCGAGCAGTACTTC.

A note on this clone: Sequence at one end of the junction differs from germline and may be a read error. The rearrangement uses TRBV15 and TRBJ1-4; tentative D call: TRBD1 (5 bases). Germline V lookup: CDR1 LNHNV, CDR2 YYDKDF (reference sequence). The CDR3 has 11 amino acids. CDR3 residues: CATSREGPPLF. CDR3 coding DNA: TGTGCCACCAGCAGAGAGGGACCTCCGCTTTTT.

This rearrangement joins TRBV7-9 to TRBJ2-5, with 7 bases lining up with TRBD1. Germline-derived CDR1 and CDR2 are SEHNR and FQNEAQ (reference sequence). The junction had 11 bases not matched to a gene; V was cut back by 11 bases and J by 5 bases. This CDR3 has 13 residues. DNA of the CDR3: TGTGCCGGCACCGGACAGGCCATCGAGACCCAGTACTTC. Translated: CAGTGQAIETQYF.

The chain is built from TRBV18 and TRBJ2-5; D gene ambiguous. V lost 2 bases and J 7 bases, leaving 11 bases between the germline ends. Germline V CDR1 and CDR2: KGHSH, LQKENI. This CDR3 region has 13 residues. CDR3 nucleotides: TGTGCCAGCTCACCATCCATGTCGCGGACCCAGTACTTC. It codes for CASSPSMSRTQYF.

The genes are TRBV4-3 and TRBJ2-6; D is uncertain. The V gene lost 1 base and the J gene lost 0 bases, with 7 bases spanning the gap. Germline CDR1 is LGHNA and CDR2 is YSLEER. The CDR3 runs 16 residues. This chain's CDR3 is CASSQGAASGANVLTF. The CDR3 region has the DNA TGCGCCAGCAGCCAAGGGGCTGCCTCTGGGGCCAACGTCCTGACTTTC.

The chain employs TRBV10-2 and TRBJ1-2; D remains ambiguous. V was shortened by 6 bases and J by 5 bases, with 13 bases between the two germline ends. This CDR3 comprises 13 residues. Germline values: CDR1 WSHSY, CDR2 SAAADI. CDR3 bases: TGCGCCAGCAGAGATCCGTTGGTTTATGGCTACACCTTC. This codes for CASRDPLVYGYTF.

The chain is built from TRBV13 and TRBJ2-5, with 8 positions matching TRBD1. V lost 5 bases and J lost 5; bases outside the gene matches: 7. The CDR3 extends over 14 amino acids. Germline assignment: CDR1 PRHDT and CDR2 FYEKMQ (reference sequence). The chain's CDR3 is CASSQDRVRETQYF. As DNA, the CDR3 is TGTGCCAGCAGCCAGGACAGGGTGCGGGAGACCCAGTACTTC.

The CDR3 nucleotides read TGTGCCAGCAGCTTAGGGGTCTTGACGGGGGGAGATACGCAGTATTTT. Encoded protein: CASSLGVLTGGDTQYF. V and J are TRBV11-2 and TRBJ2-3; 7 positions agree with TRBD2. Germline CDR1 reads SGHAT; CDR2 reads FQNNGV. This CDR3 spans 16 amino acids. Losses at the gene ends were 1 base for V and 5 bases for J; bases not matched to a gene: 9.

The rearrangement uses TRBV6-5 and TRBJ2-2; a possible D gene is TRBD1 (5 bases). The CDR3 totals 16 residues. V lost 4 bases to trimming and J lost 0 bases, with 12 bases between them. CDR1 and CDR2 from the germline V gene are MNHEY and SVGAGI. The CDR3 sequence is CASSSLGRANTGELFF. The CDR3 coding sequence is TGTGCCAGCAGTTCCCTCGGCAGGGCGAACACCGGGGAGCTGTTTTTT.

This sequence joins TRBV19 and TRBJ2-7; TRBD1 aligns across 7 bases. There are 14 residues in the CDR3. Germline V gene data show CDR1 as LNHDA and CDR2 as SQIVND (reference sequence). The ends lost 5 bases at V and 4 bases at J; junction bases unmatched: 8. The CDR3 region is CASSSRQGLYEQYF. The CDR3 region has the DNA TGTGCCAGTAGTTCGCGACAGGGTTTATACGAGCAGTACTTC. The variable domain in full, with the rest retrieved from reference TRBV19 and TRBJ2-7, is DGGITQSPKYLFRKEGQNVTLSCEQNLNHDAMYWYRQDPGQGLRLIYYSQIVNDFQKGDIAEGYSVSREKKESFPLTVTSAQKNPTAFYLCASSSRQGLYEQYFGPGTRLTVT.

This sequence joins TRBV11-2 and TRBJ2-7, with D unresolved. This CDR3 contains 14 residues. The V end lost 5 bases, the J end lost 5 bases, and 16 bases lay between the germline ends. Germline values: CDR1 SGHAT, CDR2 FQNNGV. The CDR3 DNA follows: TGTGCCAGCAGCCTCACAACCTGGGCCCACGAGCAGTACTTC. Its translation: CASSLTTWAHEQYF.

The V and J genes are TRBV5-5 and TRBJ1-1; no clear D. Germline CDR1 SGHKS, CDR2 YYEKEE (reference sequence). V lost 2 bases to trimming and J lost 0 bases, with 11 bases between them. CDR3 length: 15 residues. The CDR3 DNA reads TGTGCCAGCAGCTTCAATCCCTCACTGAACACTGAAGCTTTCTTT. Amino acids: CASSFNPSLNTEAFF.

The rearrangement joins TRBV7-2 to TRBJ2-7, with TRBD2 as a possible D gene (5 bases). Trimming took off 1 base at V and 4 bases at J, with 14 bases between the two ends. The V gene's germline CDR1 is SGHTA and CDR2 FQGNSA. CDR3 length equals 15 residues. CDR3 region: CASSLVRAGLYEQYF. CDR3 DNA: TGTGCCAGCAGCTTAGTTAGGGCAGGACTGTACGAGCAGTACTTC.

J is TRBJ1-5 and V is TRBV2, with D unresolved. The CDR3 loop spans 15 amino acids. In germline, CDR1 is SNHLY, CDR2 FYNNEI. V was trimmed by 1 base and J by 9 bases, leaving 16 bases between them. The CDR3 is CASSEDYGRGRPQHF. In DNA, the CDR3 is TGTGCCAGCAGTGAAGACTACGGGCGGGGAAGGCCCCAGCATTTT.

The chain has TRBV4-1 and TRBJ2-3; D gene uncertain. CDR1 and CDR2 (germline): MGHRA, YSYEKL. This CDR3 contains 15 residues. Trimming cost V 5 bases and J 0 bases, with 12 bases left between them. CDR3 bases: TGCGCCAGCAGCTCCCGGATTCTAAGCACAGATACGCAGTATTTT. It encodes CASSSRILSTDTQYF.

The chain is built from TRBV9 and TRBJ2-6, with a tentative D call TRBD2 (5 bases). Trimming cost V 1 base and J 4 bases, with 6 bases left between them. Germline-derived CDR1 and CDR2 are SGDLS and YYNGEE. The CDR3 covers 14 residues. The CDR3 here is CASSVPGGANVLTF. DNA of the CDR3: TGTGCCAGCAGCGTACCGGGAGGGGCCAACGTCCTGACTTTC.

The chain uses TRBV9 and TRBJ2-7; no definite D call. Trimming took off 0 bases at V and 2 bases at J, with 12 bases between the two ends. CDR3 size: 15 residues. From germline, CDR1 is SGDLS and CDR2 YYNGEE. The CDR3 protein is CASSVATGRAYEQYF. As DNA, the CDR3 is TGTGCCAGCAGCGTAGCTACCGGACGGGCCTACGAGCAGTACTTC. The full variable domain, in which reference TRBV9 and TRBJ2-7 provide the parts outside the CDR3, is DSGVTQTPKHLITATGQRVTLRCSPRSGDLSVYWYQQSLDQGLQFLIQYYNGEERAKGNILERFSAQQFPDLHSELNLSSLELGDSALYFCASSVATGRAYEQYFGPGTRLTVT.

The chain couples TRBV19 to TRBJ2-7, with 10 bases aligning to TRBD1. The CDR3 runs 14 residues. CDR1 and CDR2 (germline): LNHDA, SQIVND (reference sequence). The J segment lost 7 bases and the V segment lost 6 bases, leaving 9 bases of the junction unmatched. CDR3 in DNA: TGTGCCAGTAGAAGTAGGGACAGGGGACAGGAGCAGTACTTC. Translation: CASRSRDRGQEQYF.

This chain connects TRBV5-1 to TRBJ2-1; D remains ambiguous. CDR1 and CDR2 from the germline V gene are SGHRS and YFSETQ. The CDR3 covers 11 residues. V was cut by 1 base and J by 7 bases, with 3 bases left in between. CDR3 sequence reads: CASSLRNEQFF. CDR3 nucleotides: TGCGCCAGCAGCTTGCGTAATGAGCAGTTCTTC.

In regard to this clone: One junction end does not reproduce the germline sequence, and a read error may be involved. This sample includes further DNA sequences coding for the same CDR3. This chain links TRBV11-3 with TRBJ2-7, with D possibly being TRBD1 (6 bases). The CDR3 covers 14 residues. Germline CDR1 and CDR2: SGHNT and YENEEA. The CDR3 DNA reads as TGTGCCAGCAGTCAACAGGGTAGCTCCTATGAGCAGTACTTC. It codes for CASSQQGSSYEQYF.

The chain joins TRBV7-2 to TRBJ2-7; D not resolved. Looked up from germline, CDR1 is SGHTA and CDR2 is FQGNSA. The CDR3 has 15 amino acids. Trimming shortened V by 5 bases and J by 0 bases, and 14 bases separated the two germline ends. CDR3 amino acids: CASSPPRVSSYEQYF. The CDR3 coding sequence is TGTGCCAGCAGCCCCCCCCGGGTAAGCTCCTACGAGCAGTACTTC.

The CDR3 is CASSYSRIYEQYF. The CDR3 nucleotides read TGTGCCAGCAGTTACTCCAGGATCTACGAGCAGTACTTC. J is TRBJ2-7 and V is TRBV6-5; D gene ambiguous. V shed 0 bases and J shed 3 bases, with 6 bases lying between them. CDR1 is MNHEY and CDR2 is SVGAGI in the germline V gene. The CDR3 has 13 residues.

This chain uses TRBV12-5 with TRBJ2-1; weak D call: TRBD2 (6 bases). The V and J ends lost 5 bases and 8 bases respectively, with 13 bases between them. This CDR3 contains 13 residues. Germline CDR1 LGHNT, CDR2 FRNRAP. The CDR3 sequence is CASGPPVADEQFF. Written as DNA, the CDR3 is TGTGCTAGTGGTCCCCCCGTAGCGGATGAGCAGTTCTTC. The full variable domain, with the rest looked up from reference TRBV12-5 and TRBJ2-1, is DARVTQTPRHKVTEMGQEVTMRCQPILGHNTVFWYRQTMMQGLELLAYFRNRAPLDDSGMPKDRFSAEMPDATLATLKIQPSEPRDSAVYFCASGPPVADEQFFGPGTRLTVL.

V gene TRBV13 combines with J gene TRBJ1-2, with D perhaps matching TRBD1 (5 bases). V lost 3 bases and J 8 bases, leaving 16 bases between the germline ends. The V gene's germline CDR1 is PRHDT and CDR2 FYEKMQ (reference sequence). CDR3 length equals 14 residues. DNA of the CDR3: TGTGCCAGCAGCTTCTTGGGGCGAAGGATAGGCTACACCTTC. It is translated as CASSFLGRRIGYTF.

The genes are TRBV7-2 and TRBJ1-2; no clear D. Germline-derived CDR1 and CDR2 are SGHTA and FQGNSA. V dropped 1 base and J dropped 6 bases, with 12 bases sitting between them. The CDR3 is 14 residues long. CDR3 sequence reads: CASSLVSGPHGYTF. In DNA, the CDR3 is TGTGCCAGCAGCTTAGTTTCTGGACCCCATGGCTACACCTTC.

The gene calls are TRBV4-2 and TRBJ2-5, with 8 bases identical to TRBD2. Trimming took 4 bases from V and 2 from J; bases not matched to a gene: 9. The CDR3 loop spans 16 amino acids. CDR1 is LGHNA, CDR2 YNFKEQ, per germline. Here the CDR3 reads CASSRESGRKQETQYF. The CDR3 nucleotides are TGTGCCAGCAGCCGGGAGAGCGGGAGAAAACAAGAGACCCAGTACTTC.

The J gene is TRBJ1-1, the V gene TRBV19; D is undetermined. The germline V gene encodes CDR1 LNHDA and CDR2 SQIVND (reference sequence). V was clipped by 9 bases and J by 0 bases, with 11 bases between them. The CDR3 runs 13 residues. The CDR3, as DNA: TGTGCCAGCGAAAGTACCTTGAACACTGAAGCTTTCTTT. Protein product: CASESTLNTEAFF. Looking up the rest from reference TRBV19 and TRBJ1-1 gives the full variable domain: DGGITQSPKYLFRKEGQNVTLSCEQNLNHDAMYWYRQDPGQGLRLIYYSQIVNDFQKGDIAEGYSVSREKKESFPLTVTSAQKNPTAFYLCASESTLNTEAFFGQGTRLTVV.

This sequence joins TRBV6-1 and TRBJ1-5; 7 nucleotides agree with TRBD1. The germline V gene encodes CDR1 MNHNS and CDR2 SASEGT. The CDR3 consists of 13 residues. Unmatched junction bases numbered 6, after V lost 5 bases and J lost 8 bases. The CDR3 reads CASSPTGLEPQHF. The CDR3 nucleotides read TGTGCCAGCAGTCCGACAGGGTTGGAGCCCCAGCATTTT.

Concerning this clone itself: This same CDR3 is encoded by further DNA sequences in the sample. The V gene is TRBV5-5, the J gene TRBJ1-5, with a tentative D call TRBD1 (5 bases). Trimming cost V 4 bases and J 1 base, with 12 bases left between them. The CDR3 totals 15 residues. Germline CDR1 reads SGHKS; CDR2 reads YYEKEE (reference sequence). CDR3 sequence reads: CASSLEGVSNQPQHF. CDR3 nucleotide sequence: TGTGCCAGCAGCCTTGAAGGGGTGAGCAATCAGCCCCAGCATTTT.